These 26 T cell receptor beta chains came from one sample sequenced in a study of early T cells in non-severe SARS-CoV-2 infection. In TCRdb, the 5' RACE reads were re-called with MiXCR into one record per CDR3 protein. The sample yields more than 90,000 distinct CDR3 sequences, 9.5% to 11% seen once. The sample consisted of whole blood. The receptors originated from an adult who was a healthcare worker with PCR-confirmed SARS-CoV-2 infection or an uninfected control (not recorded which).

This clonotype has a single count. The CDR3 coding sequence is TGTGCCAGCAGCTTTATGACCGGGACAGGGGATGGAAACACCATATATTTT. Translating gives CASSFMTGTGDGNTIYF. V and J are TRBV7-8 and TRBJ1-3; TRBD1 matches at 10 bases. This CDR3 is 17 amino acids long. Germline trimming cut 3 bases from V and 3 bases from J; bases unmatched to any gene: 8. CDR1 is SGHVS and CDR2 is FQNEAQ in the germline V gene. The full variable domain, rest sourced from reference TRBV7-8 and TRBJ1-3, is GAGVSQSPRYKVAKRGQDVALRCDPISGHVSLFWYQQALGQGPEFLTYFQNEAQLDKSGLPSDRFFAERPEGSVSTLKIQRTQQEDSAVYLCASSFMTGTGDGNTIYFGEGSWLTVV.

This clonotype appeared many times. The genes are TRBV7-9 and TRBJ2-1; 7 nucleotides align to TRBD1. This CDR3 is 15 amino acids long. V shed 1 base and J 1 base; nucleotides not matched to a gene: 1. CDR1 SEHNR and CDR2 FQNEAQ come from the germline V gene (reference sequence). The CDR3 spells CASSLEGASYNEQFF. For the CDR3, the DNA is TGTGCCAGCAGCTTAGAGGGGGCGTCCTACAATGAGCAGTTCTTC.

This clonotype showed up just a few times. The J gene is TRBJ2-5, the V gene TRBV4-1, with no clear D. From germline, CDR1 is MGHRA and CDR2 YSYEKL. CDR3 length equals 14 residues. The V gene lost 2 bases and the J gene lost 2 bases, with 9 bases spanning the gap. Written as DNA, the CDR3 is TGCGCCAGCAGCCAAAGATTGAGACAAGAGACCCAGTACTTC. Protein product: CASSQRLRQETQYF.

This clonotype was detected only a few times. J is TRBJ2-1 and V is TRBV5-4; TRBD1 agrees at 9 bases. CDR1 and CDR2 from the germline V gene are SGHNT and YYREEE (reference sequence). With V trimmed by 0 bases and J by 4 bases, 2 bases remained unmatched. The CDR3 loop spans 15 amino acids. For the CDR3, the DNA is TGTGCCAGCAGCTTGGAGACAGGGGGTTACAATGAGCAGTTCTTC. Protein sequence: CASSLETGGYNEQFF.

V is TRBV24-1 and J is TRBJ2-3, with D hard to call. The V and J ends lost 9 bases and 6 bases respectively, with 18 bases between them. The CDR3 extends over 14 amino acids. Germline CDR1 KGHDR, CDR2 SFDVKD. Here the CDR3 reads CATQDPMSLDTQYF. The CDR3 nucleotides read TGTGCCACCCAAGACCCAATGTCCTTGGATACGCAGTATTTT.

The CDR3: CASRNLPGGTGELFF. In DNA, the CDR3 is TGTGCCAGCAGGAATCTCCCCGGGGGCACCGGGGAGCTGTTTTTT. V usage is TRBV7-6 and J usage is TRBJ2-2, with D possibly matching TRBD2 (6 bases). CDR1 is SGHVS, CDR2 FNYEAQ, per germline. Trimming took off 6 bases at V and 4 bases at J, with 15 bases between the two ends. The CDR3 loop spans 15 amino acids. Based on the CDR3 plus reference TRBV7-6 and TRBJ2-2, the full variable domain is GAGVSQSPRYKVTKRGQDVALRCDPISGHVSLYWYRQALGQGPEFLTYFNYEAQQDKSGLPNDRFSAERPEGSISTLTIQRTEQRDSAMYRCASRNLPGGTGELFFGEGSRLTVL.

This clonotype was picked up many times. The genes are TRBV18 and TRBJ2-7; 7 bases align to TRBD1. With 2 bases clipped from V and 3 bases from J, the junction kept 4 bases outside the gene matches. Germline lookup yields CDR1 KGHSH and CDR2 LQKENI. The CDR3 runs to 14 residues. The DNA for the CDR3 is TGTGCCAGCTCACCAGGGGACAGCGGCTACGAGCAGTACTTC. Translation gives CASSPGDSGYEQYF.

This clonotype was counted a few times. The CDR3 is CASSLDRVTEAFF. CDR3 DNA sequence: TGTGCCAGCAGCTTGGACAGGGTGACTGAAGCTTTCTTT. The rearrangement uses TRBV7-3 and TRBJ1-1; 8 bases line up with TRBD1. CDR1 and CDR2 (germline): SGHTA, FQGTGA. The CDR3 runs 13 residues. V gave up 3 bases and J gave up 5 bases; unmatched junction bases: 2.

This clonotype has a count of ten or more. V usage is TRBV5-1 and J usage is TRBJ2-7; 9 bases are a match to TRBD1. Germline V gene lookup returns CDR1 SGHRS and CDR2 YFSETQ. CDR3 length: 14 residues. The V segment lost 0 bases and the J segment 5 bases; nucleotides outside the gene matches: 3. CDR3 coding DNA: TGCGCCAGCAGCTTGGTGGACAGGGGTAACGAGCAGTACTTC. It specifies CASSLVDRGNEQYF.

The J gene is TRBJ1-2, the V gene TRBV29-1; D is uncertain. The germline V and J ends were trimmed by 0 bases and 8 bases, with 13 bases remaining between them. CDR1 is SQVTM, CDR2 ANQGSEA, per germline. The CDR3 covers 13 residues. The CDR3 is CSVEDRPTRGYTF. The CDR3 DNA follows: TGCAGCGTTGAAGATCGGCCGACGAGAGGCTACACCTTC. The full variable domain, its missing parts supplied by reference TRBV29-1 and TRBJ1-2, is SAVISQKPSRDICQRGTSLTIQCQVDSQVTMMFWYRQQPGQSLTLIATANQGSEATYESGFVIDKFPISRPNLTFSTLTVSNMSPEDSSIYLCSVEDRPTRGYTFGSGTRLTVV.

This clonotype was seen more than once but under ten times. The chain is built from TRBV19 and TRBJ1-2; the D gene is possibly TRBD1 (5 bases). The CDR3 covers 14 residues. V lost 2 bases, J lost 5 bases, and 12 bases lay in between. Germline CDR1 LNHDA, CDR2 SQIVND (reference sequence). CDR3 nucleotides: TGTGCCAGTAGTATATCTGCTGGGGGTTATGGCTACACCTTC. This encodes CASSISAGGYGYTF.

V and J are TRBV15 and TRBJ1-5; D not resolved. The CDR3 extends over 15 amino acids. V shed 2 bases and J shed 0 bases, with 8 bases lying between them. Germline V CDR1 and CDR2: LNHNV, YYDKDF (reference sequence). CDR3 sequence (DNA): TGTGCCACCAGCAGATCGGGATTTAGCAATCAGCCCCAGCATTTT. Its translation: CATSRSGFSNQPQHF.

This clonotype was picked up a small number of times. The chain recombines TRBV29-1 with TRBJ2-7, with D perhaps TRBD1 (5 bases). This CDR3 is 12 amino acids long. Per germline, CDR1 SQVTM and CDR2 ANQGSEA. Trimming left V 4 bases short and J 0 bases short, with 7 bases between. The CDR3 nucleotides read TGCAGCGTTGCCGACAGCTCCTACGAGCAGTACTTC. As protein: CSVADSSYEQYF.

This clonotype showed up just a few times. The chain has TRBV7-8 and TRBJ2-7, with 7 bases identical to TRBD1. The CDR3 covers 15 residues. The junction had 5 bases not matched to a gene; V was cut back by 2 bases and J by 1 base. Germline CDR1 SGHVS, CDR2 FQNEAQ. CDR3 in amino acids: CASSLRPGQSYEQYF. In DNA, the CDR3 is TGTGCCAGCAGCTTAAGACCGGGACAGTCCTACGAGCAGTACTTC.

In this sample, this clonotype turned up a few times. The chain combines TRBV12-3 or TRBV12-4 with TRBJ2-5, with D possibly TRBD2 on 5 matching bases. The V end lost 3 bases, the J end lost 1 base, and 15 bases lay between the germline ends. This CDR3 spans 16 amino acids. CDR3 in DNA: TGTGCCAGCAGTTTTGCTGGAGCGGCCCTCCAAGAGACCCAGTACTTC. Its protein is CASSFAGAALQETQYF.

This clonotype has just a few counts. The rearrangement links TRBV5-1 to TRBJ1-6, with 10 positions matching TRBD1. Germline-derived CDR1 and CDR2 are SGHRS and YFSETQ. With V trimmed by 0 bases and J by 9 bases, 6 bases remained unmatched. This CDR3 region has 16 residues. CDR3 coding DNA: TGCGCCAGCAGCTTGGCCCCCGGGACAGGGGTTTCACCCCTCCACTTT. This gives the protein CASSLAPGTGVSPLHF.

Ten or more counts support this clonotype. J is TRBJ2-3 and V is TRBV11-3; 7 positions agree with TRBD2. This CDR3 region has 14 residues. Germline CDR1 and CDR2: SGHNT and YENEEA. The V gene end was trimmed by 5 bases and the J gene end by 5 bases; junction bases not matched to a gene: 7. CDR3 in DNA: TGTGCCAGCAGCCCTGGGGTAGCGGGAGATACGCAGTATTTT. Residues: CASSPGVAGDTQYF. Variable domain in full (rest from reference TRBV11-3 and TRBJ2-3): EAGVVQSPRYKIIEKKQPVAFWCNPISGHNTLYWYLQNLGQGPELLIRYENEEAVDDSQLPKDRFSAERLKGVDSTLKIQPAELGDSAVYLCASSPGVAGDTQYFGPGTRLTVL.

V gene TRBV12-3 or TRBV12-4 combines with J gene TRBJ1-5, with 8 bases fitting TRBD1. Trimming at V came to 3 bases and at J to 0 bases, leaving 4 bases not matched to a gene. This CDR3 comprises 16 residues. CDR3 in DNA: TGTGCCAGCAGTTTGACAGGGGTGGATAGCAATCAGCCCCAGCATTTT. Translating it yields CASSLTGVDSNQPQHF.

The rearrangement joins TRBV2 to TRBJ2-2; possible D gene TRBD2, 6 bases. The CDR3 extends over 12 amino acids. V lost 11 bases, J lost 7 bases, and 14 bases lay in between. Germline V gene sequence: CDR1 SNHLY, CDR2 FYNNEI. The CDR3 reads CAGGALVGELFF. In DNA form, the CDR3 reads TGTGCCGGCGGGGCCCTGGTCGGGGAGCTGTTTTTT.

In its sample, this clonotype was seen many times. This chain joins TRBV3-1 and TRBJ1-5, with TRBD1 matching over 8 bases. CDR1 LGHDT and CDR2 YNNKEL come from the germline V gene (reference sequence). V lost 1 base, J lost 9 bases, and 14 bases stayed unmatched. The CDR3 is 17 residues long. The CDR3 protein is CASSQGTGTGPLSPQHF. The CDR3 nucleotides read TGTGCCAGCAGCCAAGGTACTGGGACAGGACCTTTGTCGCCCCAGCATTTT.

This chain connects TRBV20-1 to TRBJ2-4; 7 positions match TRBD1. V shed 3 bases and J 1 base; nucleotides not matched to a gene: 18. The V gene's germline CDR1 is DFQATT and CDR2 SNEGSKA (reference sequence). The CDR3 has 19 residues. CDR3 loop: CSASKVTGYSSSAKNIQYF. The CDR3 nucleotides read TGCAGTGCTAGTAAGGTGACAGGGTATAGCTCCAGCGCCAAAAACATTCAGTACTTC.

The chain joins TRBV7-9 to TRBJ2-3, with D tentatively TRBD2 (6 bases). CDR3 length: 15 residues. Germline CDR1 is SEHNR and CDR2 is FQNEAQ (reference sequence). V lost 4 bases, J lost 2 bases, and 13 bases lay in between. The CDR3 loop is CASSWGRDSTDTQYF. The CDR3 coding sequence is TGTGCCAGCAGCTGGGGCCGGGACTCCACAGATACGCAGTATTTT.

This clonotype was seen a handful of times. The rearrangement uses TRBV29-1 and TRBJ2-1; 13 bases match TRBD2. CDR1 is SQVTM, CDR2 ANQGSEA, per germline. Trimming removed 7 bases from V and 4 bases from J; junction bases left unmatched: 4. CDR3 length equals 14 residues. The chain's CDR3 is CSAGTSGTYNEQFF. CDR3 DNA: TGCAGCGCTGGGACTAGCGGGACTTACAATGAGCAGTTCTTC.

Ten or more counts support this clonotype. This chain joins TRBV28 and TRBJ2-2; TRBD2 is a possible D gene (6 bases). V was clipped by 3 bases and J by 0 bases, with 8 bases between them. There are 15 residues in the CDR3. Germline V gene lookup returns CDR1 MDHEN and CDR2 SYDVKM. CDR3: CASSLSGPNTGELFF. The CDR3 DNA reads as TGTGCCAGCAGTTTGAGCGGGCCGAACACCGGGGAGCTGTTTTTT.

The CDR3 region is CASSATPGPLGEQFF. The CDR3, as DNA: TGTGCCAGCAGCGCCACTCCCGGGCCCCTTGGTGAGCAGTTCTTC. The rearrangement joins TRBV9 to TRBJ2-1; D gene unclear. The CDR3 extends over 15 amino acids. The germline V and J ends were trimmed by 3 bases and 9 bases, with 19 bases remaining between them. Per the germline V gene, CDR1 is SGDLS and CDR2 is YYNGEE.

Remarks on this clonotype: A much bigger clone sits one base away, suggesting this may be a read error. The chain is built from TRBV7-9 and TRBJ1-4; 8 bases are a match to TRBD1. CDR1 and CDR2 from the germline V gene are SEHNR and FQNEAQ (reference sequence). This CDR3 comprises 15 residues. CDR3 sequence (DNA): TGTGCCAGCAGCCCAGGGGGCAGTTTTAATGGAAAACTGTTTTTT. Protein sequence: CASSPGGSFNGKLFF.